This TCR beta chain stems from a study of T cells expressing NK-cell markers. Germline CDR1 is SEHNR and CDR2 is FQNEAQ (reference sequence). This CDR3 has 12 residues. No DNA is given; TCRdb re-called the 5' RACE reads and lists each CDR3 protein once. Its table records fewer than 400,000 distinct CDR3 sequences. The clonotype originates from a man aged 18-75 years in good health. The chain employs TRBV7-9 and TRBJ1-2. Sequenced input: blood T cells: a sorted CD56 or NKG2C T cell subset, CD4+ or CD8+ T cells, or bulk PBMC T cells (not recorded which). The CDR3 reads CASSLSTAGYTF.